This T cell receptor (beta chain) is from a study of T cell clonality in common variable immunodeficiency. The assay was immunoSEQ multiplex PCR, and TCRdb's table has in-frame clones only and misses some. The sample was found to contain approximately 30,000 clones, and every one recurs. Study-wide findings and caveats: Common variable immunodeficiency TCR beta sequences reportedly had fewer deletions and N-nucleotide insertions.

Germline loops: CDR1 LNHDA, CDR2 SQIVND (reference sequence). The CDR3 runs to 15 residues. The junction had 7 bases not matched to a gene; V was cut back by 4 bases and J by 7 bases. Of note for this clone: Its antigen is not identified. The read gets to within 3 residues of the CDR3 end, and the germline J gene fills in the rest.

The sequence came from a human donor with common variable immunodeficiency. The chain combines TRBV19 with TRBJ1-6; 7 bases line up with TRBD1. The sample consisted of peripheral blood mononuclear cells. The CDR3 loop is CASSTGGTMNSPLHF. CDR3 DNA (partial): TGTGCCAGTAGTACAGGGGGGACAATGAATTCACCC.